This record concerns one T cell receptor (beta chain) sequence. This sample is drawn from a study of T cell changes during pregnancy in multiple sclerosis. The protocol was immunoSEQ multiplex PCR, while the TCRdb copy is restricted to in-frame clones and leaves out a portion. The sample gives tens of thousands of clones, about 92% of which show up once; 0.75% to 1% is in the top ten. The CDR3 sequence is 17 residues long. V shed 2 bases and J shed 0 bases, with 17 bases lying between them. Per the germline V gene, CDR1 is MGHRA and CDR2 is YSYEKL. The sample here was peripheral blood, taken after pregnancy. This sequence was found in a female donor with multiple sclerosis, enrolled in a pregnancy study. The chain recombines TRBV4-1 with TRBJ2-7, with D possibly TRBD1 on 6 matching bases. CDR3 sequence: CASSQKEGTPGSYEQYF. CDR3 nucleotide sequence: TGCGCCAGCAGCCAAAAAGAGGGGACACCCGGCTCCTACGAGCAGTACTTC.